The 5 T cell receptor beta chains given below trace back to one sample, sequenced in a study of blood T cell repertoires in COVID-19. Clones were read by immunoSEQ multiplex PCR, and TCRdb kept only the in-frame ones, dropping some. The table lists 250,000 to 350,000 clones, roughly 88% of them singletons. The source material was PBMCs or T cells enriched from blood (not recorded which). The receptors stem from a woman under 40 who had recovered from COVID-19.

This chain uses TRBV3-1 (or the pseudogene TRBV3-2) with TRBJ2-7; D remains ambiguous. The CDR3 has 19 residues. V was shortened by 1 base and J by 0 bases, with 22 bases between the two germline ends. Germline CDR1 reads LGHDT; CDR2 reads YNNKEL (reference sequence). DNA for the CDR3: TGTGCCAGCAGCCAAGTTGGTATTTTAGGTGTACGGAGCTCCTACGAGCAGTACTTC. Translating gives CASSQVGILGVRSSYEQYF.

The chain uses TRBV7-3 and TRBJ2-1, with D perhaps TRBD2 (6 bases). The germline V gene has CDR1 SGHTA and CDR2 FQGTGA. There are 16 residues in the CDR3. Trimming removed 1 base from V and 2 bases from J, with 12 bases in between. As DNA, the CDR3 is TGTGCCAGCAGCTTAATCAGTAGCGGCGCCTACAATGAGCAGTTCTTC. The encoded protein is CASSLISSGAYNEQFF.

The chain employs TRBV19 and TRBJ1-3; D remains unclear. CDR1 and CDR2 (germline): LNHDA, SQIVND (reference sequence). Trimming took 3 bases from V and 1 from J, leaving 7 bases between them. The CDR3 has 14 amino acids. This CDR3 is CASSIRESGNTIYF. The CDR3 DNA is TGTGCCAGTAGTATTCGGGAATCTGGAAACACCATATATTTT.

The J gene is TRBJ1-6, the V gene TRBV6-5; D is perhaps TRBD1 (5 bases). The CDR3 loop spans 13 amino acids. Germline CDR1 is MNHEY and CDR2 is SVGAGI. CDR3 sequence (DNA): TGTGCGGGGGGTGGAGTGAATAATTCACCCCTCCACTTT. This translates into CAGGGVNNSPLHF.

This clone was found once. The chain links TRBV27 to TRBJ2-1; D might be TRBD1 (5 bases). The CDR3 runs to 13 residues. Trimming left V 2 bases short and J 4 bases short, with 6 bases between. CDR1 is MNHEY, CDR2 SMNVEV, per germline (reference sequence). In nucleotides, the CDR3 is TGTGCCAGCAGTTTAGGGGCTTACAATGAGCAGTTCTTC. This translates into CASSLGAYNEQFF.